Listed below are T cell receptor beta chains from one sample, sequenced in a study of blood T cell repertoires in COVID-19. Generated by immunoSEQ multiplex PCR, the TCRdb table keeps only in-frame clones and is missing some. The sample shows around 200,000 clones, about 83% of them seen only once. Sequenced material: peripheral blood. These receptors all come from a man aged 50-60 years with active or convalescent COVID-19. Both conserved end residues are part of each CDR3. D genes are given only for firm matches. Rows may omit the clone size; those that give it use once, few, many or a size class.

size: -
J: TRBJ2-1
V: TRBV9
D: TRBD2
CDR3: CASSVEGLFRGGSYNNEQFF
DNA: TGTGCCAGCAGCGTGGAGGGGTTGTTTAGGGGAGGGTCGTACAACAATGAGCAGTTCTTC

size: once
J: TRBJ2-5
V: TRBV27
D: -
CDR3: CASRKTGPRLGETQYF
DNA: TGTGCCAGCAGAAAAACAGGTCCCAGGTTAGGAGAGACCCAGTACTTC

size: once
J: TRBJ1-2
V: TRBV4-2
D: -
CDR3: CASSQDSRRGYTF
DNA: TGTGCCAGCAGCCAAGATAGCCGGAGGGGCTACACCTTC

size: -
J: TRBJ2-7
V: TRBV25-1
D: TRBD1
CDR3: CASKPQGSSYEQYF
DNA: TGTGCCAGCAAACCACAGGGGAGCTCCTACGAGCAGTACTTC

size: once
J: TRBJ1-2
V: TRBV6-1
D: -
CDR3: CASSEVLGGAYTF
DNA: TGTGCCAGCAGTGAAGTCCTAGGGGGGGCCTACACCTTC

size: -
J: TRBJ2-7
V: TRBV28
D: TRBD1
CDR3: CASRGQLDYEQYF
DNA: TGTGCCAGTCGGGGACAGTTAGACTACGAGCAGTACTTC

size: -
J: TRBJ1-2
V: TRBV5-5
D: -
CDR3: CASSYQEDIFGYTF
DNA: TGTGCCAGCAGCTACCAAGAGGACATATTTGGCTACACCTTC

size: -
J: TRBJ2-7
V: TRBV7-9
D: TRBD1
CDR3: CASSSGVDRAHEQYF
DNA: TGTGCCAGCAGCTCCGGGGTAGACAGGGCTCACGAGCAGTACTTC

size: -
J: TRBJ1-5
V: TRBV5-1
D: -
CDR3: CASSLEEGFQPQHF
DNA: TGCGCCAGCAGCTTGGAGGAGGGCTTTCAGCCCCAGCATTTT

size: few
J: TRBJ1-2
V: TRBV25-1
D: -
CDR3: CASSGLANYGYTF
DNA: TGTGCCAGCAGTGGCCTAGCTAACTATGGCTACACCTTC

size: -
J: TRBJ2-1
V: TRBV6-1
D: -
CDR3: CASSEALGNYFSNEQFF
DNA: TGTGCCAGCAGTGAAGCCCTAGGTAACTATTTCTCCAATGAGCAGTTCTTC

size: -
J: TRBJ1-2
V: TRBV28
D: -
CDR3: CASSLLGVGYGYTF
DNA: TGTGCCAGCAGTTTATTAGGGGTGGGTTATGGCTACACCTTC

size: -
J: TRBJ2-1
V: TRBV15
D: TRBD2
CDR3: CATSRDTGGKNNEQFF
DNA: TGTGCCACCAGCAGAGACACGGGAGGGAAGAACAATGAGCAGTTCTTC

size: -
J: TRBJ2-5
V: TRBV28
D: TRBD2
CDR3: CASSSRLAGATQRETQYF
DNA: TGTGCCAGCAGTTCACGACTAGCGGGAGCCACTCAACGGGAGACCCAGTACTTC

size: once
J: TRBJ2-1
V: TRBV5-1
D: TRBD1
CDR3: CASSSIHPGQGSTRAYNEQFF
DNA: TGCGCCAGCAGCTCGATTCACCCGGGACAGGGTTCGACCAGGGCCTACAATGAGCAGTTCTTC

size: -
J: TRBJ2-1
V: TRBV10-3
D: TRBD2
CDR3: CASFPGGGPSNEQFF
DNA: TGTGCCTCTTTCCCGGGGGGAGGGCCCTCCAATGAGCAGTTCTTC

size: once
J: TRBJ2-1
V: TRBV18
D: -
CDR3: CASSPPTRGTSRFF
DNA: TGTGCCAGCTCACCACCCACGCGGGGTACAAGTCGGTTCTTC

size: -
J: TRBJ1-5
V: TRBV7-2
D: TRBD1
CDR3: CASSLVAPGQGSQPQHF
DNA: TGTGCCAGCAGCTTAGTCGCGCCGGGACAGGGCAGCCAGCCCCAGCATTTT

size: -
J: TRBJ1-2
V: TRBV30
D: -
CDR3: CAWSVAGHYGYTF
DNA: TGTGCCTGGAGTGTGGCAGGTCATTATGGCTACACCTTC

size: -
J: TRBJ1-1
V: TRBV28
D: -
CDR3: CASSLQAMNTEAFF
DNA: TGTGCCAGCAGTCTACAGGCCATGAACACTGAAGCTTTCTTT

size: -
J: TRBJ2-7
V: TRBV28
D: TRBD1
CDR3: CASSSGGSDEQYF
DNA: TGTGCCAGCAGTTCAGGGGGCTCCGACGAGCAGTACTTC

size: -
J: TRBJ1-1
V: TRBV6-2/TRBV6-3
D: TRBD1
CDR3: CASSTLTGTEAFF
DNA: TGTGCCAGCAGTACCTTGACAGGGACTGAAGCTTTCTTT

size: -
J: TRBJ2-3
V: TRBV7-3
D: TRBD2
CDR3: CASSLTGASGRPTDTQYF
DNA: TGTGCCAGCAGCTTAACCGGGGCTAGCGGGAGGCCCACAGATACGCAGTATTTT

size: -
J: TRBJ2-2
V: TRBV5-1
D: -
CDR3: CASSLVTSTGELFF
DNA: TGCGCCAGCAGCTTGGTAACTAGCACCGGGGAGCTGTTTTTT

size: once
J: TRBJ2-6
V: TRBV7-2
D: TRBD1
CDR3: CASSLVAGGTGANVLTF
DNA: TGTGCCAGCAGCTTAGTCGCAGGGGGCACTGGGGCCAACGTCCTGACTTTC

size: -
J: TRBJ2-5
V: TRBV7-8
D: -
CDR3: CASSLGRETQYF
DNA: TGTGCCAGCAGCTTGGGGAGGGAGACCCAGTACTTC

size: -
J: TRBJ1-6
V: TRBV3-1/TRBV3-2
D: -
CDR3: CASSPTSSYNSPLHF
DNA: TGTGCCAGCAGCCCAACCAGCTCCTATAATTCACCCCTCCACTTT

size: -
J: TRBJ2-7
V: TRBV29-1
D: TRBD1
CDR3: CSVEAGTGTYEQYF
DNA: TGCAGCGTTGAAGCCGGGACAGGCACCTACGAGCAGTACTTC

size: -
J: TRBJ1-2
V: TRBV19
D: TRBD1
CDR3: CASKDSGQGAYGYTF
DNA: TGTGCCAGTAAGGACTCCGGACAGGGGGCCTATGGCTACACCTTC

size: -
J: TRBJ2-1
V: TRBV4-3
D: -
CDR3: CASSQDIYNEQFF
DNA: TGCGCCAGCAGCCAAGATATTTACAATGAGCAGTTCTTC

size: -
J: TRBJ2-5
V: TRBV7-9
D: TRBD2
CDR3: CAAGASGQETQYF
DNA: TGTGCCGCCGGCGCTAGCGGACAAGAGACCCAGTACTTC

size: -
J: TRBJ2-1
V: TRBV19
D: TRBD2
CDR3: CASSSLAGGPSYNEQFF
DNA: TGTGCCAGTAGTTCACTAGCGGGGGGGCCCTCCTACAATGAGCAGTTCTTC

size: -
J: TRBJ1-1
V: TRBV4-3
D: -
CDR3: CASSQEIAREAFF
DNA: TGCGCCAGCAGCCAAGAGATAGCACGCGAAGCTTTCTTT

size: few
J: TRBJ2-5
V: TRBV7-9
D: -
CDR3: CASSLASRQETQYF
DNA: TGTGCCAGCAGCTTAGCTAGCCGTCAAGAGACCCAGTACTTC

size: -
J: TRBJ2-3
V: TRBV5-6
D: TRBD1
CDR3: CASSPGRGQGDTQYF
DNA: TGTGCCAGCAGCCCCGGCAGGGGGCAAGGGGATACGCAGTATTTT

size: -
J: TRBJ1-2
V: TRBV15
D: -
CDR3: CATSRDLTGLSGYTF
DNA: TGTGCCACCAGCAGAGATTTAACAGGGCTAAGCGGCTACACCTTC

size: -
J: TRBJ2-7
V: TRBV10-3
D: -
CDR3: CAISLQGSYEQYF
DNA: TGTGCCATCAGTTTACAGGGCTCCTACGAGCAGTACTTC

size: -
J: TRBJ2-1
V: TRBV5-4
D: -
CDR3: CASSSPQESYNEQFF
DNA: TGTGCCAGCAGCTCGCCCCAGGAATCCTACAATGAGCAGTTCTTC

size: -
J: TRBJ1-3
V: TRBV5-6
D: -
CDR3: CASSLGEGPFSGNTIYF
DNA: TGTGCCAGCAGCCTCGGGGAGGGGCCGTTCTCTGGAAACACCATATATTTT

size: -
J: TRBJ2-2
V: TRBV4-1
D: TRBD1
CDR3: CASSQKGTANTGELFF
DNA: TGCGCCAGCAGCCAAAAGGGGACAGCGAACACCGGGGAGCTGTTTTTT

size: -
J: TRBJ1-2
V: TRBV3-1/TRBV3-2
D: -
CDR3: CASSPRLGGRFYGYTF
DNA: TGTGCCAGCAGCCCCCGCCTCGGGGGGCGCTTCTATGGCTACACCTTC

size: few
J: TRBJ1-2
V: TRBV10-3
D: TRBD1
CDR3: CATAPGQNYGYTF
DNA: TGTGCCACCGCCCCGGGACAGAACTATGGCTACACCTTC

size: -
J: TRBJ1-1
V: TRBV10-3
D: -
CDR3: CAIISGFGGEAFF
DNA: TGTGCCATCATATCGGGGTTTGGTGGTGAAGCTTTCTTT

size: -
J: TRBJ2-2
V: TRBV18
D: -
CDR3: CASSPYTNTGELFF
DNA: TGTGCCAGCTCACCGTACACCAACACCGGGGAGCTGTTTTTT

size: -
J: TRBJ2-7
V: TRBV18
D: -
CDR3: CASSAGRQGSYEQYF
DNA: TGTGCCAGCTCCGCCGGCCGTCAGGGTTCCTACGAGCAGTACTTC

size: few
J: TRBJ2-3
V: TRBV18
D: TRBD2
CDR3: CASSPPAGEGDTQYF
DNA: TGTGCCAGCTCACCACCAGCGGGAGAGGGCGATACGCAGTATTTT

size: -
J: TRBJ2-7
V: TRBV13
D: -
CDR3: CASSLERRAYEQYF
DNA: TGTGCCAGCAGCTTAGAACGGCGGGCCTACGAGCAGTACTTC

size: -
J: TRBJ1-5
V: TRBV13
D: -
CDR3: CASSLGQANQPQHF
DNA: TGTGCCAGCAGCTTAGGCCAGGCCAATCAGCCCCAGCATTTT